Listed below are T cell receptor beta chains from one sample, sequenced in a study of OX40 agonist ivuxolimab in advanced cancers. TCRdb keeps only in-frame clones here, not all; method: immunoSEQ multiplex PCR. The table has 90,000 to 95,000 clones, around 87% seen once. Sequencing was performed on CD4+ or CD8+ T cells sorted from blood, taken in a trial of the OX40 agonist ivuxolimab. These TCRs come from an adult with an advanced solid tumor such as melanoma, head and neck, liver or kidney cancer. CDR3s include the opening cysteine and the closing phenylalanine or tryptophan. The order of the fields is V gene, J gene, clone size, D gene, CDR3 protein, CDR3 DNA. D genes are given only for firm matches. Clone size is given for some rows only: seen once, a few or many times, or a class if the clone is expanded.

V: TRBV14; J: TRBJ1-4; size: -; D: -; CDR3: CASSQDRGGMFF; DNA: TGTGCCAGCAGCCAAGACAGGGGCGGAATGTTTTTT
V: TRBV6-1; J: TRBJ2-2; size: -; D: -; CDR3: CASSGEGLVNTGELFF; DNA: TGTGCCAGCAGTGGAGAGGGACTGGTGAACACCGGGGAGCTGTTTTTT
V: TRBV7-2; J: TRBJ1-5; size: -; D: -; CDR3: CASSLVGAEAGQPQHF; DNA: TGTGCCAGCAGCTTAGTCGGTGCGGAAGCGGGTCAGCCCCAGCATTTT
V: TRBV5-6; J: TRBJ2-2; size: -; D: -; CDR3: CASSLHVALLDTGELFF; DNA: TGTGCCAGCAGCTTGCATGTCGCGCTTTTGGACACCGGGGAGCTGTTTTTT
V: TRBV6-1; J: TRBJ2-2; size: few; D: TRBD2; CDR3: CASSGRSEREYERRVGELFF; DNA: TGTGCCAGCAGTGGGAGGAGCGAGCGGGAGTACGAAAGAAGAGTCGGGGAGCTGTTTTTT
V: TRBV5-1; J: TRBJ2-1; size: -; D: -; CDR3: CASSLGPASNEQFF; DNA: TGCGCCAGCAGCTTGGGACCAGCAAGCAATGAGCAGTTCTTC
V: TRBV6-1; J: TRBJ1-3; size: -; D: -; CDR3: CASSEGDTFSGNTIYF; DNA: TGTGCCAGCAGTGAGGGCGACACATTCTCTGGAAACACCATATATTTT
V: TRBV5-4; J: TRBJ2-2; size: -; D: -; CDR3: CASSLAGTGELFF; DNA: TGTGCCAGCAGCTTGGCCGGCACCGGGGAGCTGTTTTTT
V: TRBV7-6; J: TRBJ2-3; size: -; D: -; CDR3: CASSLVGGRNTDTQYF; DNA: TGTGCCAGCAGCCTCGTCGGGGGCCGGAACACAGATACGCAGTATTTT
V: TRBV6-1; J: TRBJ1-1; size: -; D: -; CDR3: CASSENWTTAFF; DNA: TGTGCCAGCAGTGAAAATTGGACAACCGCTTTCTTT
V: TRBV7-2; J: TRBJ1-4; size: -; D: -; CDR3: CASSQGWGGTNEKLFF; DNA: TGTGCCAGCAGCCAGGGTTGGGGAGGGACTAATGAAAAACTGTTTTTT
V: TRBV18; J: TRBJ1-2; size: many; D: -; CDR3: CASSPARGDYGYTF; DNA: TGTGCCAGCTCACCCGCACGGGGGGACTATGGCTACACCTTC
V: TRBV7-2; J: TRBJ1-1; size: -; D: -; CDR3: CASSLDSYNSEAFF; DNA: TGTGCCAGCAGCTTAGACAGCTACAACAGCGAAGCTTTCTTT
V: TRBV19; J: TRBJ1-3; size: -; D: -; CDR3: CASQQGRNTIYF; DNA: TGTGCCAGTCAACAGGGTAGGAACACCATATATTTT
V: TRBV11-3; J: TRBJ2-2; size: -; D: TRBD2; CDR3: CASNQLAGGPVTGELFF; DNA: TGTGCCAGCAACCAACTAGCGGGAGGGCCAGTAACCGGGGAGCTGTTTTTT
V: TRBV6-4; J: TRBJ2-2; size: -; D: TRBD2; CDR3: CASRKGTSGRIDTGELFF; DNA: TGTGCCAGCCGGAAAGGGACTAGCGGGAGGATTGACACCGGGGAGCTGTTTTTT
V: TRBV29-1; J: TRBJ1-2; size: -; D: -; CDR3: CSVAGRLTPDYGYTF; DNA: TGCAGCGTCGCCGGGAGATTGACCCCGGACTATGGCTACACCTTC
V: TRBV9; J: TRBJ2-1; size: -; D: -; CDR3: CASSVNNEQFF; DNA: TGTGCCAGCAGCGTAAACAATGAGCAGTTCTTC
V: TRBV11-2; J: TRBJ2-3; size: -; D: TRBD1; CDR3: CASSLGTGGISTDTQYF; DNA: TGTGCCAGCAGCTTAGGAACAGGGGGCATCAGCACAGATACGCAGTATTTT
V: TRBV5-1; J: TRBJ2-3; size: once; D: TRBD1; CDR3: CASSLTGEGTDTQYF; DNA: TGCGCCAGCAGCTTGACAGGGGAAGGCACAGATACGCAGTATTTT
V: TRBV28; J: TRBJ2-1; size: -; D: -; CDR3: CASSLLSVAIVNEQFF; DNA: TGTGCCAGCAGTTTATTGTCGGTAGCGATAGTCAATGAGCAGTTCTTC
V: TRBV28; J: TRBJ1-1; size: -; D: TRBD1; CDR3: CASSLMGTVDTEAFF; DNA: TGTGCCAGCAGTTTAATGGGGACAGTTGACACTGAAGCTTTCTTT
V: TRBV18; J: TRBJ2-2; size: few; D: -; CDR3: CASSPTTADTGELFF; DNA: TGTGCCAGCTCACCAACTACAGCTGACACCGGGGAGCTGTTTTTT
V: TRBV18; J: TRBJ2-1; size: -; D: -; CDR3: CASSPGGNEQFF; DNA: TGTGCCAGCTCACCAGGGGGCAATGAGCAGTTCTTC
V: TRBV6-1; J: TRBJ1-1; size: once; D: -; CDR3: CASSDRRAPNTEAFF; DNA: TGTGCCAGCAGTGACAGAAGGGCCCCGAACACTGAAGCTTTCTTT
V: TRBV7-6; J: TRBJ2-6; size: -; D: -; CDR3: CASSSKGGFSSGANVLTF; DNA: TGTGCCAGCAGCTCGAAGGGGGGGTTTAGCTCTGGGGCCAACGTCCTGACTTTC
V: TRBV30; J: TRBJ1-5; size: -; D: -; CDR3: CAWSVPGFGNQPQHF; DNA: TGTGCCTGGAGTGTACCGGGTTTCGGCAATCAGCCCCAGCATTTT
V: TRBV6-5; J: TRBJ2-2; size: -; D: -; CDR3: CASRSGRMNTGELFF; DNA: TGTGCCAGCAGATCGGGCCGAATGAACACCGGGGAGCTGTTTTTT
V: TRBV5-1; J: TRBJ2-1; size: -; D: TRBD2; CDR3: CASSLGAGVAYNEQFF; DNA: TGCGCCAGCAGCTTGGGAGCGGGAGTGGCCTACAATGAGCAGTTCTTC
V: TRBV11-1; J: TRBJ2-2; size: -; D: -; CDR3: CASSSPGDGELFF; DNA: TGTGCCAGCAGCTCGCCAGGGGACGGGGAGCTGTTTTTT
V: TRBV10-3; J: TRBJ1-1; size: -; D: TRBD1; CDR3: CAISEGTGITEAFF; DNA: TGTGCCATCAGTGAGGGGACAGGGATCACTGAGGCTTTCTTT
V: TRBV28; J: TRBJ2-3; size: -; D: TRBD2; CDR3: CASSTRTSADTQYF; DNA: TGTGCCAGCAGTACGCGGACTAGCGCAGATACGCAGTATTTT
V: TRBV5-1; J: TRBJ2-1; size: -; D: -; CDR3: CASSFRVGAYNEQFF; DNA: TGCGCCAGCAGCTTCAGGGTAGGGGCCTACAATGAGCAGTTCTTC
V: TRBV11-3; J: TRBJ1-2; size: -; D: -; CDR3: CASSSGTAYGYTF; DNA: TGTGCCAGCAGCTCCGGGACGGCCTATGGCTACACCTTC
V: TRBV9; J: TRBJ2-2; size: -; D: TRBD2; CDR3: CASSKAGLAGYTGELFF; DNA: TGTGCCAGCTCTAAGGCCGGACTAGCGGGGTATACCGGGGAGCTGTTTTTT
V: TRBV6-6; J: TRBJ1-2; size: -; D: -; CDR3: CASTNRDTPVAYTF; DNA: TGTGCCAGCACCAATCGGGACACACCTGTGGCCTACACCTTC
V: TRBV14; J: TRBJ2-5; size: -; D: -; CDR3: CASSQLVGGTQYF; DNA: TGTGCCAGCAGCCAATTAGTCGGGGGGACCCAGTACTTC
V: TRBV28; J: TRBJ2-3; size: -; D: TRBD1; CDR3: CASSPTGTGGTDTQYF; DNA: TGTGCCAGCAGCCCTACCGGGACAGGGGGAACAGATACGCAGTATTTT
V: TRBV29-1; J: TRBJ1-1; size: -; D: -; CDR3: CSVEGTSAFF; DNA: TGCAGCGTTGAAGGGACGTCAGCTTTCTTT
V: TRBV5-8; J: TRBJ1-4; size: once; D: TRBD1; CDR3: CASSKGQVARNEKLFF; DNA: TGTGCCAGCAGCAAGGGACAGGTGGCCCGCAATGAAAAACTGTTTTTT
V: TRBV11-2; J: TRBJ2-7; size: -; D: -; CDR3: CASSLATSASYEQYF; DNA: TGTGCCAGCAGCTTAGCGACGAGTGCATCCTACGAGCAGTACTTC
V: TRBV15; J: TRBJ1-1; size: -; D: -; CDR3: CATSREGMNTEAFF; DNA: TGTGCCACCAGCAGGGAGGGGATGAACACTGAAGCTTTCTTT
V: TRBV19; J: TRBJ1-3; size: -; D: -; CDR3: CASSIDGVSAGNTIYF; DNA: TGTGCCAGTAGTATAGATGGAGTATCGGCTGGAAACACCATATATTTT